The present entry profiles one T cell receptor (beta chain) with its context. Antigen: not known. These data originate in a study of cytomegalovirus exposure and HLA in healthy donors. The PCR used 60 Vbeta and 13 Jbeta primers. Repertoires were generated with immunoSEQ multiplex PCR, while TCRdb's copy carries only in-frame clones and drops some. Here the sample spans over 150,000 clones, roughly 80% being singletons. Notes on the study in general: Within an earlier analysis, most TCR beta V segments proved productive either about 87% or about 30% of the time.

The CDR3 is 17 amino acids. CDR1 is LGHNA and CDR2 is YSLEER in the germline V gene. V was cut by 2 bases and J by 0 bases, with 14 bases left in between. Sequencing was done on a sample of PBMCs. The chain carries TRBV4-3 and TRBJ1-3; D uncertain. The sequence was collected from a man aged 25 to 45 in good health and CMV-seropositive. The CDR3 sequence: CASSQFHLGSSGNTIYF. In DNA, the CDR3 is TGCGCCAGCAGCCAATTTCACCTAGGGAGCTCTGGAAACACCATATATTTT.